Listed here are 10 T cell receptor beta chains from one sample, sequenced in a study of OX40 agonist ivuxolimab in advanced cancers. Assay: immunoSEQ multiplex PCR; the TCRdb copy retains only in-frame clones and omits some. The data show over 70,000 clones, roughly 86% seen once. Sequencing used CD4+ or CD8+ T cells sorted from blood, obtained in a trial of the OX40 agonist ivuxolimab. All receptors derive from an adult with an advanced solid tumor such as melanoma, head and neck, liver or kidney cancer.

V gene TRBV2 combines with J gene TRBJ1-2; no definite D call. CDR1 is SNHLY, CDR2 FYNNEI, per germline. The CDR3 extends over 12 amino acids. V lost 8 bases to trimming and J lost 4 bases, with 11 bases between them. The CDR3: CASFGEIYGYTF. The DNA for the CDR3 is TGTGCCAGCTTCGGGGAAATCTATGGCTACACCTTC.

A few counts support this clone. Here the CDR3 DNA reads TGTGCCAGCAGCCTTACTAACCAAGAGACCCAGTACTTC. Translated, it gives CASSLTNQETQYF. V is TRBV7-3 and J is TRBJ2-5; D ambiguous. Germline CDR1 and CDR2: SGHTA and FQGTGA. The ends were cut back, 5 bases at V and 0 bases at J, with 7 bases in the middle. The CDR3 consists of 13 residues.

This clone was seen a single time. The rearrangement joins TRBV2 to TRBJ1-1; 7 bases are a match to TRBD1. The CDR3 has 13 residues. Germline values: CDR1 SNHLY, CDR2 FYNNEI. The CDR3 coding sequence is TGTGCAGAGGGAGGCAGGGGGGACACTGAAGCTTTCTTT. Its protein product is CAEGGRGDTEAFF. Based on the CDR3 plus reference TRBV2 and TRBJ1-1, the full variable domain is EPEVTQTPSHQVTQMGQEVILRCVPISNHLYFYWYRQILGQKVEFLVSFYNNEISEKSEIFDDQFSVERPDGSNFTLKIRSTKLEDSAMYFCAEGGRGDTEAFFGQGTRLTVV.

The chain recombines TRBV4-1 with TRBJ1-4; maybe TRBD1 (5 bases). CDR1 and CDR2 from the germline V gene are MGHRA and YSYEKL. This CDR3 contains 17 residues. V dropped 2 bases and J dropped 8 bases, with 21 bases sitting between them. In DNA form, the CDR3 reads TGCGCCAGCAGCCAAATCTTGTCCAGGGAATTGGGGGAAAAACTGTTTTTT. Its protein product is CASSQILSRELGEKLFF.

The V call is TRBV6-5, the J call TRBJ1-6; the D is unclear. CDR3 length: 15 amino acids. Trimming left V 3 bases short and J 4 bases short, with 10 bases between. The V gene's germline CDR1 is MNHEY and CDR2 SVGAGI. The CDR3 loop reads CASSYREGYNSPLHF. CDR3 DNA: TGTGCCAGCAGTTATCGCGAGGGATATAATTCACCCCTCCACTTT.

The sample holds one count of this clone. The chain is built from TRBV25-1 and TRBJ2-2; 11 bases agree with TRBD2. The CDR3 has 14 amino acids. Germline V gene sequence: CDR1 MGHDK, CDR2 SYGVNS. V shed 4 bases, J shed 8 bases, and the junction held 3 bases outside the gene matches. The chain's CDR3 is CASSGASGRGELFF. The CDR3 region has the DNA TGTGCCAGCAGTGGGGCTAGCGGGAGGGGGGAGCTGTTTTTT.

This clone turned up a few times. This rearrangement joins TRBV5-1 to TRBJ2-1; possibly TRBD1 or TRBD2 for D (5 bases each). The CDR3 is 14 residues long. Trimming stripped 0 bases from V and 8 bases from J, with 12 bases between. Germline CDR1 reads SGHRS; CDR2 reads YFSETQ. CDR3 sequence: CASSLALGRDEQFF. The CDR3 DNA reads TGCGCCAGCAGCTTGGCCCTGGGGCGGGATGAGCAGTTCTTC.

The chain joins TRBV7-2 to TRBJ2-5, with 8 bases lining up with TRBD1. With the DNA end fitting TRBJ2-7 better, the J assignment may be wrong. Per germline, CDR1 SGHTA and CDR2 FQGNSA. There are 15 residues in the CDR3. DNA of the CDR3: TGTGCCAGCAGCCTTCCGGGACAGGTCCCCTACGAGCAGTACTTC. This sequence encodes CASSLPGQVPYEQYF.

This clone has just a few counts. The chain employs TRBV7-9 and TRBJ2-7; TRBD1 is a possible D gene (5 bases). This CDR3 has 13 residues. Germline V lookup: CDR1 SEHNR, CDR2 FQNEAQ (reference sequence). With 4 bases removed from V and 7 bases from J, the gap between germline ends came to 14 bases. The CDR3 loop reads CASSSQVNREQYF. CDR3 in DNA: TGTGCCAGCAGCTCACAAGTCAACAGGGAGCAGTACTTC.

This chain uses TRBV19 with TRBJ2-2; TRBD1 matches at 7 bases. The J segment lost 0 bases and the V segment lost 2 bases, leaving 0 bases of the junction unmatched. CDR3 size: 15 residues. Germline V gives CDR1 LNHDA, CDR2 SQIVND (reference sequence). CDR3 in DNA: TGTGCCAGTAGTATACAGGGGGCGAACACCGGGGAGCTGTTTTTT. Translation gives CASSIQGANTGELFF.